Presented here are 11 T cell receptor beta chains from one specimen sequenced in a study of shared clonotypes between healthy human individuals (dated by TCRdb to the early 2020s). Library construction relied on the immunoSEQ multiplex PCR assay. The table was pulled from immuneACCESS by TCRdb, which kept in-frame rearrangements only. Such tables lose some clones; where checked, under half of the loss comes from unresolved V genes, and the rest has no known cause. This sample gives about 1 million clones in total; about three quarters of them show up just once. The ten most abundant clones make up roughly 1.4% of the sample. What was sequenced was memory CD4+ T cells sorted from blood. The sample's cell subset or site, from its label and the paper: CD45RA-negative fraction. These receptors were obtained from a young man in good health.

The chain combines TRBV9 with TRBJ2-7; D could derive from TRBD1 or TRBD2 (7 bases each). The CDR3 totals 16 residues. With 4 bases removed from V and 3 bases from J, the gap between germline ends came to 20 bases. Germline CDR1 and CDR2: SGDLS and YYNGEE. The CDR3 reads CASSPRGQGGSYEQYF. The CDR3 nucleotides are TGTGCCAGCAGCCCGCGAGGGCAGGGGGGGAGCTACGAGCAGTACTTC.

The V gene is TRBV7-2, the J gene TRBJ1-2; D perhaps matches TRBD1 (6 bases). The CDR3 spans 12 residues. Trimming pared 3 bases from V and 6 bases from J, leaving 8 bases between. Germline values: CDR1 SGHTA, CDR2 FQGNSA. The CDR3 coding sequence is TGTGCCAGCAGCTTCCACAGGGATGGCTACACCTTC. Its protein product is CASSFHRDGYTF.

CDR3 in amino acids: CASTSFVGQRAYEQYF. CDR3 nucleotides: TGTGCCAGCACCAGCTTCGTGGGACAGCGAGCCTACGAGCAGTACTTC. The chain combines TRBV6-6 with TRBJ2-7; TRBD1 agrees at 7 bases. J was trimmed by 2 bases and V by 7 bases; bases with no gene match: 14. This CDR3 has 16 amino acids. Germline V gene data show CDR1 as MNHNY and CDR2 as SVGAGI (reference sequence).

On this clone: This probably arose from a read error, given a far larger clone one base away. The sample carries other DNA sequences with the same CDR3. V and J are TRBV28 and TRBJ1-2, with D maybe TRBD1 (5 bases). The CDR3 spans 12 residues. V lost 3 bases, J lost 4 bases, and 6 bases lay in between. The germline V gene has CDR1 MDHEN and CDR2 SYDVKM. The chain's CDR3 is CASSFGGYGYTF. The CDR3 DNA is TGTGCCAGCAGTTTCGGGGGCTATGGCTACACCTTC.

V gene TRBV11-3 combines with J gene TRBJ2-2; D not resolved. Trimming left V 2 bases short and J 9 bases short, with 7 bases between. This CDR3 spans 12 amino acids. Per germline, CDR1 SGHNT and CDR2 YENEEA. CDR3: CASSLNDRELFF. CDR3 nucleotide sequence: TGTGCCAGCAGCTTAAACGATCGGGAGCTGTTTTTT.

This clone was seen just once. The junction departs from germline at one end; a sequencing error may be responsible. The chain uses TRBV7-2 and TRBJ2-1, with TRBD2 matching over 10 bases. The CDR3 contains 15 residues. Germline CDR1 SGHTA, CDR2 FQGNSA. In nucleotides, the CDR3 is TGTGCCAGCAGCCTAGCGGGAGCGGAGTATAAGGAGCAGTTCTTC. Encoded protein: CASSLAGAEYKEQFF. Based on the CDR3 plus reference TRBV7-2 and TRBJ2-1, the full variable domain is GAGVSQSPSNKVTEKGKDVELRCDPISGHTALYWYRQSLGQGLEFLIYFQGNSAPDKSGLPSDRFSAERTGGSVSTLTIQRTQQEDSAVYLCASSLAGAEYKEQFFGPGTRLTVL.

The chain is built from TRBV30 and TRBJ2-2; tentatively, D is TRBD2 (6 bases). The CDR3 is made up of 16 amino acids. CDR1 and CDR2 from the germline V gene are GTSNPN and SVGIG (reference sequence). Trimming shortened V by 8 bases and J by 1 base, and 20 bases separated the two germline ends. As DNA, the CDR3 is TGTGCCAGGGATTCCCGCGGGACTCAGAACACCGGGGAGCTGTTTTTT. This gives the protein CARDSRGTQNTGELFF.

The chain recombines TRBV5-1 with TRBJ2-7; 8 bases align to TRBD1. Per germline, CDR1 SGHRS and CDR2 YFSETQ. This CDR3 has 13 amino acids. V shed 4 bases, J shed 6 bases, and the junction held 6 bases outside the gene matches. CDR3 in DNA: TGCGCCAGCAGCAGCGGACAGGGCGGCGAGCAGTACTTC. Translated: CASSSGQGGEQYF. Using reference TRBV5-1 and TRBJ2-7 for the parts outside the CDR3, the full variable domain is KAGVTQTPRYLIKTRGQQVTLSCSPISGHRSVSWYQQTPGQGLQFLFEYFSETQRNKGNFPGRFSGRQFSNSRSEMNVSTLELGDSALYLCASSSGQGGEQYFGPGTRLTVT.

The chain recombines TRBV11-2 with TRBJ2-7, with TRBD1 as a possible D gene (6 bases). CDR1 SGHAT and CDR2 FQNNGV come from the germline V gene. The CDR3 covers 14 residues. V lost 5 bases, J lost 7 bases, and 18 bases lay in between. CDR3 residues: CASSAQGSGFEQYF. CDR3 in DNA: TGTGCCAGCAGCGCACAGGGTTCGGGGTTTGAGCAGTACTTC. The whole variable domain, remainder taken from reference TRBV11-2 and TRBJ2-7, is EAGVAQSPRYKIIEKRQSVAFWCNPISGHATLYWYQQILGQGPKLLIQFQNNGVVDDSQLPKDRFSAERLKGVDSTLKIQPAKLEDSAVYLCASSAQGSGFEQYFGPGTRLTVT.

The chain employs TRBV2 and TRBJ2-7; D is uncertain. Germline lookup yields CDR1 SNHLY and CDR2 FYNNEI. This CDR3 spans 11 amino acids. V was cut by 7 bases and J by 7 bases, with 11 bases left in between. Written as DNA, the CDR3 is TGTGCCAGCATGCAGTGGGAAGAGCAGTACTTC. Translation gives CASMQWEEQYF.

V is TRBV5-1 and J is TRBJ2-3; 8 nucleotides line up with TRBD1. This CDR3 contains 15 residues. Germline-derived CDR1 and CDR2 are SGHRS and YFSETQ. The V gene end was trimmed by 2 bases and the J gene end by 5 bases; junction bases not matched to a gene: 7. DNA of the CDR3: TGCGCCAGCAGCTTTTACCAGGGGGCGCGAGATACGCAGTATTTT. Translating gives CASSFYQGARDTQYF.